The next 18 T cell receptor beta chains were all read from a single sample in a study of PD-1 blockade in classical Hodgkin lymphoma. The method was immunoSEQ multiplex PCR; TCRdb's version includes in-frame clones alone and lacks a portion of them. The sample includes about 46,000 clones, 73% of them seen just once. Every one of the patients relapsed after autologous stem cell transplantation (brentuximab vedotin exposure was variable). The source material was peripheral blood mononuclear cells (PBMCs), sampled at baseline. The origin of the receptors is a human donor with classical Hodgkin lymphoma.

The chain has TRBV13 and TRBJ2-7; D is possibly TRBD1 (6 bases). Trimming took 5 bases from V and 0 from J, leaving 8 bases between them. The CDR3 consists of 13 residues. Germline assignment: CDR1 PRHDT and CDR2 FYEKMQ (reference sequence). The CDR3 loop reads CASSMTGSYEQYF. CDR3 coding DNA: TGTGCCAGCAGCATGACAGGCTCCTACGAGCAGTACTTC.

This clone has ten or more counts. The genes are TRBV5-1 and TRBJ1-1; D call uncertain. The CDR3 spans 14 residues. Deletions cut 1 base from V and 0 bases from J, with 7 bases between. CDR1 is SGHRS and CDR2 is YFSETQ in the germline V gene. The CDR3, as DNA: TGCGCCAGCAGCTTGCAAGCCGTGAACACTGAAGCTTTCTTT. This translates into CASSLQAVNTEAFF.

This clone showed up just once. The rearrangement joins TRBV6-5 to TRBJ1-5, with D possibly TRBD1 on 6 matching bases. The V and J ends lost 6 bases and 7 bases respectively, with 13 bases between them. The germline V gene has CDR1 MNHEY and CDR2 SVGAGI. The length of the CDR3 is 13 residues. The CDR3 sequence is CASSRTQGQPQHF. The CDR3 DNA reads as TGTGCCAGCAGCCGAACCCAGGGGCAGCCCCAGCATTTT.

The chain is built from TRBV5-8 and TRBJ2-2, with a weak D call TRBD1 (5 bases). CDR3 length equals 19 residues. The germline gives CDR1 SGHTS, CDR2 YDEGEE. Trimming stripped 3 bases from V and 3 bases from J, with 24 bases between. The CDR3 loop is CASSSRATLTVLDTGELFF. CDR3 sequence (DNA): TGTGCCAGCAGCTCCCGAGCGACTCTGACAGTTTTAGACACCGGGGAGCTGTTTTTT.

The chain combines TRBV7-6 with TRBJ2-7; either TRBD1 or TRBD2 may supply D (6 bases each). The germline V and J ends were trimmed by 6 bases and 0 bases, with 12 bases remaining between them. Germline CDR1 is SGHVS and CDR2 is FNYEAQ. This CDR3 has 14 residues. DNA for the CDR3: TGTGCCAGCAGTATAGGGGGGAACTCCTACGAGCAGTACTTC. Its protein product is CASSIGGNSYEQYF.

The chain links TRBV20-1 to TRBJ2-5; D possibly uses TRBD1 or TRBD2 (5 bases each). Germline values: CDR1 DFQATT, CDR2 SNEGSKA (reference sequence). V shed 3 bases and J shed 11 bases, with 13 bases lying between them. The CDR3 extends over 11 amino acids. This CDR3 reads CSARDLGEQYF. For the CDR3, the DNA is TGCAGTGCTAGGGATTTGGGGGAGCAGTACTTC.

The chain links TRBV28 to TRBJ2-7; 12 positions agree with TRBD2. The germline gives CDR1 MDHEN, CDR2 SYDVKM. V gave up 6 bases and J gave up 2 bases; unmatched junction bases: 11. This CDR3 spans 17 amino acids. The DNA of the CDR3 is TGTGCCAGCAGGCTACTAGCGGGGGGCCAAGGAGCCTACGAGCAGTACTTC. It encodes CASRLLAGGQGAYEQYF. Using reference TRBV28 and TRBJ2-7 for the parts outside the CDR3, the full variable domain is DVKVTQSSRYLVKRTGEKVFLECVQDMDHENMFWYRQDPGLGLRLIYFSYDVKMKEKGDIPEGYSVSREKKERFSLILESASTNQTSMYLCASRLLAGGQGAYEQYFGPGTRLTVT.

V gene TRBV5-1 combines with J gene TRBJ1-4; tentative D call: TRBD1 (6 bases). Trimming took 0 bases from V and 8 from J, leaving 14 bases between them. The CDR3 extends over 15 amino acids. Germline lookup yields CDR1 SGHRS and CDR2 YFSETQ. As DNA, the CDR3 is TGCGCCAGCAGCTTGGCCGCCAGGGGATTCGAAAAACTGTTTTTT. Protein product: CASSLAARGFEKLFF.

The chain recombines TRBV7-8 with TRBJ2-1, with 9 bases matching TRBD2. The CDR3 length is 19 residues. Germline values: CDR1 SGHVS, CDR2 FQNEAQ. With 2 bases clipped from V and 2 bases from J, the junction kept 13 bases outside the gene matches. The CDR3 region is CASSLRTSASLRAYNEQFF. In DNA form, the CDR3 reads TGTGCCAGCAGCTTAAGGACTAGCGCCTCTCTGAGAGCCTACAATGAGCAGTTCTTC.

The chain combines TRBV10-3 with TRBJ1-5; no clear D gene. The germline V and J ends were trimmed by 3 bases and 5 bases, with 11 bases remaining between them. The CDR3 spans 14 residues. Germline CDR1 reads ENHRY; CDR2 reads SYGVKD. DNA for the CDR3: TGTGCCATCAGTGATTCTGGATATGATCAGCCCCAGCATTTT. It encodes CAISDSGYDQPQHF.

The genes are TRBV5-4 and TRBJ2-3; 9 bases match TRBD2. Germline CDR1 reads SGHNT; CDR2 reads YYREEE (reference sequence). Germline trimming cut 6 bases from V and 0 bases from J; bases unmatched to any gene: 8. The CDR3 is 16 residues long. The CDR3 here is CASTDGLAPSTDTQYF. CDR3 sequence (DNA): TGTGCCAGCACTGACGGACTAGCGCCTAGCACAGATACGCAGTATTTT.

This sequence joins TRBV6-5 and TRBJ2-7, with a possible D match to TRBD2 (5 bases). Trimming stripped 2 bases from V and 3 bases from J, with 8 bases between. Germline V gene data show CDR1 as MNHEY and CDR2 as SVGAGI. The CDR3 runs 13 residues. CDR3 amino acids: CASSYTGIYEQYF. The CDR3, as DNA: TGTGCCAGCAGTTACACCGGGATCTACGAGCAGTACTTC.

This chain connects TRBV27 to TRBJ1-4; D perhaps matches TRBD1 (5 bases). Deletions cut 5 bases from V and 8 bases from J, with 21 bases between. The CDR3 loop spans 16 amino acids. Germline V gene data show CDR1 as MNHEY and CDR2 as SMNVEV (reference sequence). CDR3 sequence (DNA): TGTGCCAGCAGTCCTATCGAAGGGGCTCAAGGCGAAAAACTGTTTTTT. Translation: CASSPIEGAQGEKLFF.

The CDR3 here is CASSFLNREARTDTQYF. CDR3 in DNA: TGTGCCAGCAGCTTTTTGAATCGGGAAGCCCGCACAGATACGCAGTATTTT. The V call is TRBV7-6, the J call TRBJ2-3; D might be TRBD2 (5 bases). V dropped 3 bases and J dropped 1 base, with 17 bases sitting between them. Germline V gene data show CDR1 as SGHVS and CDR2 as FNYEAQ. This CDR3 spans 17 amino acids.

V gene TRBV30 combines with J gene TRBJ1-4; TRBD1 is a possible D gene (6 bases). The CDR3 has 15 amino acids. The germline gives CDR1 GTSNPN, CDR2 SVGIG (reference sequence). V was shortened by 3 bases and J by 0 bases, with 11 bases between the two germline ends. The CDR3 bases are TGTGCCTGGAGGGGGGCCCTAGCAACTAATGAAAAACTGTTTTTT. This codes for CAWRGALATNEKLFF.

CDR3 nucleotides: TGTGCCAGCAGCCAACCCGGGGGCAGGGAGACCCAGTACTTC. It translates to CASSQPGGRETQYF. The rearrangement joins TRBV7-9 to TRBJ2-5; D could derive from TRBD1 or TRBD2 (6 bases each). The V end lost 5 bases, the J end lost 5 bases, and 15 bases lay between the germline ends. CDR3 length equals 14 residues. Germline CDR1 is SEHNR and CDR2 is FQNEAQ (reference sequence).

DNA of the CDR3: TGTGCCAGCAGCAAAATCACAGGGGAATTCTCCTACGAGCAGTACTTC. This translates into CASSKITGEFSYEQYF. The V gene is TRBV7-9, the J gene TRBJ2-5, with 7 bases fitting TRBD1. The DNA end favors TRBJ2-7, so the J call may be wrong. The CDR3 is made up of 16 amino acids. Germline V gene data show CDR1 as SEHNR and CDR2 as FQNEAQ (reference sequence).

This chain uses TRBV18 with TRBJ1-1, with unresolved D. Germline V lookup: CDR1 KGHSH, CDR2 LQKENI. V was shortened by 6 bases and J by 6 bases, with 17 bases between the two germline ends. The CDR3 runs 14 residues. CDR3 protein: CASSPTRAPAEAFF. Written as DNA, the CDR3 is TGTGCCAGCTCCCCCACGAGGGCCCCCGCTGAAGCTTTCTTT.